This T cell receptor (beta chain) was recorded in a study of shared clonotypes between healthy human individuals. Without sorting, samples used some 90 million PBMCs for genomic DNA. Authors' methods: ImmunoSEQ output lacked quality scores and full-length reads, limiting matched filtering. The protocol was immunoSEQ multiplex PCR, while the TCRdb copy is restricted to in-frame clones and leaves out a portion. V and J calls and clone size are copied from that table; D and trimming were computed from the DNA. The repertoire holds under 600,000 clones, with around three quarters as singletons. The J segment lost 1 base and the V segment lost 4 bases, leaving 6 bases of the junction unmatched. The CDR3 extends over 15 amino acids. CDR1 SGHRS and CDR2 YFSETQ come from the germline V gene.

This sequence was found in a middle-aged woman in good health. Some clones in this sample may be carry-over from other donors' samples. Input material: PBMCs. The chain employs TRBV5-1 and TRBJ1-1, with 8 bases matching TRBD1. CDR3 residues: CASSVGQGANTEAFF. The CDR3 DNA follows: TGCGCCAGCAGCGTAGGACAGGGCGCGAACACTGAAGCTTTCTTT.